The TCR beta chain under discussion was sequenced for a study of blood T cell repertoires in COVID-19 (dated by TCRdb to 2018 to 2020). Concerning the study at large: Collaborator samples came from the United States, Italy and Spain and covered acute and convalescent phases of COVID-19. The samples were drawn from the first 160 participants of the ongoing ImmuneRACE study and from some 1,300 subjects provided by 6 global collaborators. Deeply sampled blood TCRbeta repertoires from subjects exposed to, actively infected with, or recovered from COVID-19 were included in the dataset. Where available, HLA class I and class II types were obtained from metadata supplied by the sample provider rather than from assay-based typing. The material from the prospective study consisted of cDNA or gDNA derived from T cells, B-cell-depleted T cells, or PBMCs. A de-identified subject ID, COVID-19 status, age in years and sex were almost always included in the sample metadata. The repertoires were made available in a free public database intended to serve as a resource for research on the immune response to SARS-CoV-2.

TCRbeta CDR3 regions were amplified from genomic DNA using the immunoSEQ Assay, a bias-controlled multiplex PCR. Per the source publication's procedure: Within the assay, amplification of reference gene primers was used to estimate how many nucleated cells each sample contained. Sequence reads were collapsed and filtered to measure the absolute abundance of every unique TCRbeta CDR3 rearrangement. For each sample, productive Simpson clonality was calculated by taking the square root of Simpson's diversity index across productive rearrangements. TCRdb carries this immuneACCESS record with in-frame sequences only. Its versions omit some clonotypes, under half of them owing to an unresolved V gene in the studies checked, with the rest unexplained. V, J and clone size are those of that table, while D and trimming were read from the DNA. Within this sample are 150,000 to 200,000 clones, with around 81% of them counted one time only. Approximately 5.4% of the sample lies in the top ten.

Overall study outcomes, separate from this receptor: The amount of clinical and demographic metadata varied by source and participant and was provided uncurated.

Participants in the prospective study were enrolled through a virtual design, were aged roughly 18 to 90 years, and lived in roughly 24 United States geographic areas. To assign participants to cohorts, the prospective study relied on clinical history that participants themselves reported in a screening survey and a study questionnaire. For ImmuneRACE Cohort 3, a participant was defined as recovered based on two consecutive negative NP/OP PCR tests, clearance by a healthcare professional, or resolution of symptoms. In the prospective study, whole blood, serum and a nasopharyngeal or oropharyngeal swab were collected from each participant by mobile phlebotomists. Participants in the prospective study had the option to provide additional blood draws and questionnaires over a 2-month period. Before DNA extraction, blood samples from the prospective study were shipped at room temperature or frozen.

The CDR3 numbers 16 residues from cysteine through phenylalanine. Only the CDR3 DNA is retained, 48 bases long and in frame from the first base. In the germline V gene (reference sequence), CDR1 corresponds to LGHDT and CDR2 to YNNKEL. Ends trimmed: V by 4 bases, J by 4 bases; bases unmatched to a gene: 7. For this clone: The clone's antigen remains unknown. The record has no base qualities; no much larger clone is one base away.

The sequencing sample was made of PBMCs or T cells enriched from blood (not recorded which). The TCR originated in a man aged 40-49 years who had recovered from COVID-19. Recombination connected TRBV3-1 (or the pseudogene TRBV3-2) to TRBJ2-1; 10 central nucleotides agree with TRBD2. The CDR3 has the sequence CASSRSLAGVYNEQFF. The nucleotides read TGTGCCAGCAGCCGTTCTCTAGCGGGGGTGTACAATGAGCAGTTCTTC.